A single sample gave rise to the 20 T cell receptor beta chains below, sequenced in a study of CD8+ T cells in alopecia areata. RNA, once extracted, was reverse transcribed into cDNA for use as the sequencing template. Using immunoSEQ multiplex PCR, the repertoire was profiled, and TCRdb retains in-frame clones only, with some absent. The sample lists 150,000 to 200,000 clones; roughly 60% were seen once. Treatment meaning: oral pan-JAK inhibitor, 5-10 mg twice daily. The sequencing here drew on CD4+ T cells sorted from blood, taken between weeks 55 and 65, from a patient treated with tofacitinib. The receptors shown here come from a human donor with alopecia areata.

This rearrangement joins TRBV30 to TRBJ1-5; D not resolved. Germline V gene lookup returns CDR1 GTSNPN and CDR2 SVGIG (reference sequence). Trimming pared 5 bases from V and 0 bases from J, leaving 8 bases between. The CDR3 spans 13 residues. The CDR3 here is CAWASISNQPQHF. In DNA, the CDR3 is TGTGCCTGGGCGTCGATTAGCAATCAGCCCCAGCATTTT.

The chain has TRBV5-1 and TRBJ2-7; D ambiguous. Germline V gives CDR1 SGHRS, CDR2 YFSETQ. The CDR3 runs 14 residues. Trimming cost V 0 bases and J 2 bases, with 9 bases left between them. Written as DNA, the CDR3 is TGCGCCAGCAGCTTGGGGACGGCTCCCTACGAGCAGTACTTC. Translated, it gives CASSLGTAPYEQYF.

This clone has more than one count but fewer than ten. The chain couples TRBV23-1 to TRBJ2-7; D might be TRBD1 (5 bases). TRBV23-1 is designated an ORF whose function remains uncertain. The CDR3 sequence is 16 residues long. Trimming took off 6 bases at V and 0 bases at J, with 18 bases between the two ends. Here the CDR3 reads CASRLGQDPDSYEQYF. The CDR3 bases are TGCGCCAGCAGGCTGGGGCAGGACCCCGACTCCTACGAGCAGTACTTC.

J is TRBJ2-1 and V is TRBV29-1; 7 bases are shared with TRBD2. This CDR3 is built from 14 residues. V shed 6 bases and J 4 bases; nucleotides not matched to a gene: 9. Germline values: CDR1 SQVTM, CDR2 ANQGSEA. The CDR3 DNA reads as TGCAGCGTCCCCCGTAAGCGGGGTTACAATGAGCAGTTCTTC. Its translation is CSVPRKRGYNEQFF.

This clone was seen more than once but under ten times. The rearrangement joins TRBV5-1 to TRBJ1-2; weak D call: TRBD1 (5 bases). Per the germline V gene, CDR1 is SGHRS and CDR2 is YFSETQ. Deletions cut 0 bases from V and 0 bases from J, with 6 bases between. CDR3 size: 14 residues. CDR3 loop: CASSLGDANYGYTF. In DNA, the CDR3 is TGCGCCAGCAGCTTGGGGGACGCTAACTATGGCTACACCTTC.

The chain joins TRBV7-9 to TRBJ1-2; a weak D match, TRBD1 (6 bases). Trimming shortened V by 10 bases and J by 2 bases, and 17 bases separated the two germline ends. The CDR3 is made up of 14 amino acids. Germline assignment: CDR1 SEHNR and CDR2 FQNEAQ (reference sequence). The CDR3 DNA is TGTGCCACCCGACCCCCGGGGGCGAACTATGGCTACACCTTC. It encodes CATRPPGANYGYTF.

V gene TRBV29-1 combines with J gene TRBJ2-3; possibly TRBD2 for D (5 bases). The ends were cut back, 5 bases at V and 6 bases at J, with 12 bases in the middle. The CDR3 spans 12 residues. The V gene's germline CDR1 is SQVTM and CDR2 ANQGSEA. CDR3 residues: CSVRPWTDTQYF. In nucleotides, the CDR3 is TGCAGCGTTCGCCCTTGGACTGATACGCAGTATTTT.

This rearrangement joins TRBV30 to TRBJ1-2; 9 bases are shared with TRBD1. The junction had 8 bases not matched to a gene; V was cut back by 0 bases and J by 6 bases. Germline V CDR1 and CDR2: GTSNPN, SVGIG (reference sequence). The length of the CDR3 is 15 residues. In DNA, the CDR3 is TGTGCCTGGAGTGTAGGGGCCCGGACAGGGGATGGCTACACCTTC. The encoded protein is CAWSVGARTGDGYTF.

This clone showed up just a few times. V gene TRBV30 combines with J gene TRBJ1-2; D not certain. This CDR3 is built from 10 residues. Trimming removed 5 bases at V and 3 bases at J, with 4 bases between. The germline gives CDR1 GTSNPN, CDR2 SVGIG (reference sequence). CDR3 protein: CAWWHYGYTF. CDR3 nucleotides: TGTGCCTGGTGGCACTATGGCTACACCTTC.

The rearrangement uses TRBV7-2 and TRBJ2-5; D may match TRBD1 or TRBD2 (6 bases each). The germline CDR1 and CDR2 sequences are SGHTA and FQGNSA. CDR3 size: 13 residues. V gave up 10 bases and J gave up 5 bases, with 17 bases separating them. The CDR3 protein is CANSRGPSETQYF. The CDR3, as DNA: TGTGCCAACTCACGGGGGCCAAGCGAGACCCAGTACTTC.

The chain carries TRBV29-1 and TRBJ2-5; 9 positions agree with TRBD2. CDR1 and CDR2 from the germline V gene are SQVTM and ANQGSEA. The CDR3 has 17 amino acids. The ends lost 2 bases at V and 4 bases at J; junction bases unmatched: 14. CDR3 sequence reads: CSVEYRRGGVKAETQYF. CDR3 in DNA: TGCAGCGTTGAATATCGTCGCGGGGGGGTAAAGGCAGAGACCCAGTACTTC. Based on the CDR3 plus reference TRBV29-1 and TRBJ2-5, the full variable domain is SAVISQKPSRDICQRGTSLTIQCQVDSQVTMMFWYRQQPGQSLTLIATANQGSEATYESGFVIDKFPISRPNLTFSTLTVSNMSPEDSSIYLCSVEYRRGGVKAETQYFGPGTRLLVL.

The rearrangement joins TRBV5-1 to TRBJ1-4, with D tentatively TRBD1 (5 bases). This CDR3 is 13 amino acids long. V was trimmed by 4 bases and J by 8 bases, leaving 12 bases between them. Looked up from germline, CDR1 is SGHRS and CDR2 is YFSETQ. The CDR3 DNA follows: TGCGCCAGCAGCGCCGGACAAGGGGAAAAACTGTTTTTT. Amino acids: CASSAGQGEKLFF.

This clone was seen a few times. The CDR3 region is CASSEQGTSLNEQFF. In DNA form, the CDR3 reads TGTGCCAGCAGTGAACAGGGGACGTCCCTCAATGAGCAGTTCTTC. The chain carries TRBV6-1 and TRBJ2-1, with D tentatively TRBD1 (6 bases). V gave up 2 bases and J gave up 6 bases, with 14 bases separating them. Germline CDR1 is MNHNS and CDR2 is SASEGT. The CDR3 contains 15 residues.

This clone was seen a few times. The sample has other DNA sequences that encode this CDR3 too. The chain couples TRBV4-1 to TRBJ2-3, with D uncertain. V was trimmed by 4 bases and J by 3 bases, leaving 2 bases between them. In germline, CDR1 is MGHRA, CDR2 YSYEKL. The CDR3 sequence is 11 residues long. As DNA, the CDR3 is TGCGCCAGCAGCCTAACAGATACGCAGTATTTT. It yields the protein CASSLTDTQYF.

The chain carries TRBV29-1 and TRBJ2-3; the match to TRBD2 covers 8 bases. V trimming: 7 bases; J trimming: 1 base; junction bases outside the gene matches: 7. The CDR3 is made up of 14 amino acids. Germline V gene sequence: CDR1 SQVTM, CDR2 ANQGSEA. CDR3 loop: CSAEEAGGTDTQYF. The CDR3 DNA follows: TGCAGCGCTGAGGAAGCGGGGGGCACAGATACGCAGTATTTT.

Only a few counts were recorded for this clone. The V call is TRBV19, the J call TRBJ1-2; D ambiguous. CDR1 is LNHDA and CDR2 is SQIVND in the germline V gene (reference sequence). This CDR3 comprises 15 residues. V gave up 3 bases and J gave up 3 bases, with 14 bases separating them. CDR3 in amino acids: CASSIGMTSYYGYTF. The CDR3 nucleotides are TGTGCCAGTAGTATCGGCATGACCAGCTACTATGGCTACACCTTC.

The chain joins TRBV6-6 to TRBJ2-7; no clear D gene. This CDR3 contains 15 residues. V was pared by 7 bases and J by 4 bases, with 20 bases between. In germline, CDR1 is MNHNY, CDR2 SVGAGI (reference sequence). DNA of the CDR3: TGTGCCAGCACCCACCGGAGACAACCTCCGTACGAGCAGTACTTC. Translation: CASTHRRQPPYEQYF.

This clone was counted a single time. The V gene is TRBV9, the J gene TRBJ1-2; 7 positions agree with TRBD1. Germline V CDR1 and CDR2: SGDLS, YYNGEE. Germline trimming cut 3 bases from V and 2 bases from J; bases unmatched to any gene: 4. The CDR3 extends over 14 amino acids. The CDR3 protein is CASSAGTENYGYTF. The CDR3, as DNA: TGTGCCAGCAGCGCCGGGACAGAAAACTATGGCTACACCTTC.

The J gene is TRBJ1-2, the V gene TRBV4-1; the match to TRBD1 covers 7 bases. From germline, CDR1 is MGHRA and CDR2 YSYEKL. The trim removed 0 bases at V and 2 bases at J, leaving 3 bases unmatched. The CDR3 covers 15 residues. The CDR3 bases are TGCGCCAGCAGCCAAGATCCGGGACAGAACTATGGCTACACCTTC. Translating gives CASSQDPGQNYGYTF.

The V gene is TRBV21-1, the J gene TRBJ2-3; whether TRBD1, the table's D call, matches the DNA was not checked. TRBV21-1 is classified as a pseudogene. This CDR3 comprises 14 residues. CDR3 DNA sequence: TGTGCCAGCAGCAAACCCCCCTTATCAGTTACGCAGTATTTT. It codes for CASSKPPLSVTQYF.